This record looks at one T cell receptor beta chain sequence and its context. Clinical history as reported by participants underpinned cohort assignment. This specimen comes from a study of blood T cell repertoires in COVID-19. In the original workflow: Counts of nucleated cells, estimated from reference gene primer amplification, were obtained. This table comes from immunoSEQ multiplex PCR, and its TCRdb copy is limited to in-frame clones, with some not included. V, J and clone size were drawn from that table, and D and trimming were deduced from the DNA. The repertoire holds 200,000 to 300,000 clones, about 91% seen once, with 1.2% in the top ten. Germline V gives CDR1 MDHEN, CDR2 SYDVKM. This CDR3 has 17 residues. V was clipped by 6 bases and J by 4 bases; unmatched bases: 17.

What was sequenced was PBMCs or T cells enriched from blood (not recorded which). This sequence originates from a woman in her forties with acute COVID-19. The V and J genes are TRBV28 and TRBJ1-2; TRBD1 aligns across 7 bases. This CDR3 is CASSKRQGRGLGYGYTF. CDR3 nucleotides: TGTGCCAGCAGCAAAAGACAGGGTAGGGGACTCGGCTATGGCTACACCTTC.